Listed below are T cell receptor beta chains from one sample, sequenced in a study of blood T cell repertoires in COVID-19. Measured with immunoSEQ multiplex PCR; TCRdb has only the in-frame clones, and not every one. This table has about 200,000 clones, around 79% appearing once. Sequencing used peripheral blood. The source of these receptors is a woman aged 40 to 55 with COVID-19, enrolled during active disease. Both conserved end residues are part of each CDR3. Fields, in order: V gene, CDR3 protein.

TRBV11-2 | CASSYGSGAMWGNTGELFF
TRBV27 | CASSDRGAYEQYF
TRBV5-1 | CASSFGSRETQYF
TRBV15 | CATGQGAANEKLFF
TRBV3-1/TRBV3-2 | CASSAGGGSQETQYF
TRBV3-1/TRBV3-2 | CASSQGTSGRLETQYF
TRBV18 | CASSPEGQALNIQYF
TRBV6-1 | CASSLTGAYQPQHF
TRBV7-2 | CASSGRDRVFNEQFF
TRBV29-1 | CSVGGTDQPQHF
TRBV10-3 | CAISSGQGNQPQHF
TRBV5-5 | CASSFPAEGFSYNEQFF
TRBV2 | CASSESWTGGNTEAFF
TRBV6-2/TRBV6-3 | CASSDTGLGTGELFF
TRBV5-1 | CASSLDGSSSYNEQFF
TRBV7-9 | CASSTPGLPITDTQYF
TRBV10-3 | CAIRLSGTGNTGELFF
TRBV5-1 | CASSQTGRDYGYTF
TRBV29-1 | CSVRQGRYEQYF
TRBV6-5 | CASSSRDNTYEQYF
TRBV9 | CASSEGDEQYF
TRBV28 | CASRRTGSNYGYTF
TRBV4-3 | CASSRGLEGTDTQYF
TRBV7-8 | CASSYGEYEQYF
TRBV5-4 | CASSPGTASYNEQFF
TRBV27 | CASSSSTGELFF
TRBV21-1 | CASMDRNNEKLFF
TRBV2 | CASSHTRRPYEQYF
TRBV11-2 | CASREGSTDTQYF
TRBV6-5 | CASNTGFSNQPQHF
TRBV7-2 | CASSLATSVTGELFF
TRBV27 | CASSYSGRDWEQYF
TRBV5-1 | CASSLGIGGAGYEQYF
TRBV7-9 | CASSLATGPLHF
TRBV27 | CASSTGTDRGEQYF
TRBV7-2 | CASSLEGTYGFF
TRBV25-1 | CASSDIIAPLHF
TRBV6-6 | CASRPGQTNEKLFF
TRBV6-2/TRBV6-3 | CASSYSTWTGGTNSPLHF
TRBV13 | CASSPLLALTDTQYF
TRBV28 | CASSQVSGNEQFF
TRBV5-1 | CASSLDSGPYEQYF
TRBV6-5 | CASRSGGGGGEKLFF
TRBV4-1 | CASSQGTSSYEQYF
TRBV10-2 | CASRKTGDYGYTF
TRBV6-5 | CATRTPDSPLHF
TRBV3-1/TRBV3-2 | CASSPTSGGAYNEQFF
TRBV19 | CASSGTSGGPIGYNEQFF
TRBV3-1/TRBV3-2 | CASSDGGSSYEQYF
TRBV7-8 | CASSRDSSNEKLFF
TRBV4-3 | CASSQDRTGRSPLHF
TRBV7-9 | CASSPGLRNTEAFF